Presented here are 18 T cell receptor beta chains from one specimen sequenced in a study of beta chain features in type 1 diabetes. Reverse transcription of all isolated RNA meant that expressed TCRB transcripts were sequenced. Here immunoSEQ multiplex PCR was the method, and the copy in TCRdb shows in-frame clones only, minus some. The repertoire has 300,000 to 450,000 clones, around 20% of them found once; the top ten carry approximately 0.041%. The sample consisted of naive CD4+ T cells from blood. The receptors come from a young woman in good health.

This chain joins TRBV9 and TRBJ2-7; 8 nucleotides line up with TRBD2. Germline CDR1 is SGDLS and CDR2 is YYNGEE. The CDR3 extends over 14 amino acids. V lost 4 bases, J lost 3 bases, and 6 bases stayed unmatched. The CDR3 sequence is CASSLSGGDYEQYF. As DNA, the CDR3 is TGTGCCAGCAGCCTGAGCGGGGGCGACTACGAGCAGTACTTC.

This sequence joins TRBV30 and TRBJ2-1; possibly TRBD2 for D (6 bases). V was clipped by 7 bases and J by 0 bases, with 16 bases between them. CDR1 and CDR2 (germline): GTSNPN, SVGIG (reference sequence). This CDR3 comprises 15 residues. This CDR3 reads CAFKAGPSSYNEQFF. In nucleotides, the CDR3 is TGTGCCTTCAAAGCGGGTCCGAGCTCCTACAATGAGCAGTTCTTC.

The rearrangement uses TRBV19 and TRBJ1-2, with unresolved D. Germline V lookup: CDR1 LNHDA, CDR2 SQIVND (reference sequence). There are 12 residues in the CDR3. The germline V and J ends were trimmed by 9 bases and 7 bases, with 15 bases remaining between them. The CDR3 loop is CASRSATRGYTF. The CDR3 DNA sequence: TGTGCCAGCCGTAGCGCGACACGTGGCTACACCTTC.

The chain links TRBV19 to TRBJ2-5, with 9 bases matching TRBD1. Trimming cost V 4 bases and J 3 bases; bases outside gene matches: 3. Germline loops: CDR1 LNHDA, CDR2 SQIVND (reference sequence). CDR3 length: 14 residues. The CDR3 here is CASSTDRGKETQYF. The CDR3 DNA follows: TGTGCCAGTAGTACGGACAGGGGAAAAGAGACCCAGTACTTC.

The CDR3 nucleotides are TGTGCCAGCAGCGTCGGGGATAACTACGAGCAGTACTTC. Protein: CASSVGDNYEQYF. The rearrangement joins TRBV9 to TRBJ2-7, with D perhaps matching TRBD2 (5 bases). The ends were cut back, 2 bases at V and 3 bases at J, with 9 bases in the middle. The CDR3 totals 13 residues. In germline, CDR1 is SGDLS, CDR2 YYNGEE.

This clone was counted only a few times. The chain carries TRBV5-6 and TRBJ1-2, with 7 bases matching TRBD1. CDR3 length equals 17 residues. The germline V gene has CDR1 SGHDT and CDR2 YYEEEE. With 0 bases clipped from V and 2 bases from J, the junction kept 10 bases outside the gene matches. CDR3 bases: TGTGCCAGCAGCTTGGTGGCAGGGGGTACTTTCAACTATGGCTACACCTTC. Its translation: CASSLVAGGTFNYGYTF.

This clone was seen only a few times. Different DNA sequences within this sample yield the same CDR3. This sequence joins TRBV5-1 and TRBJ1-1, with D unresolved. V lost 2 bases to trimming and J lost 1 base, with 3 bases between them. This CDR3 spans 12 amino acids. Germline loops: CDR1 SGHRS, CDR2 YFSETQ. In nucleotides, the CDR3 is TGCGCCAGCAGCTTCGGGAACACTGAAGCTTTCTTT. This translates into CASSFGNTEAFF.

This clone was observed a handful of times. CDR3 coding DNA: TGTGCCAGCAGCTTAGGGACTAGCGGGGGACTATACAATGAGCAGTTCTTC. Translated: CASSLGTSGGLYNEQFF. V and J are TRBV5-4 and TRBJ2-1; 14 bases map to TRBD2. The CDR3 spans 17 residues. V shed 2 bases, J shed 4 bases, and the junction held 5 bases outside the gene matches. Germline V gene sequence: CDR1 SGHNT, CDR2 YYREEE (reference sequence).

CDR3 bases: TGTGCCTGGAGGGGTAGCGGAGAGACCCAGTACTTC. This translates into CAWRGSGETQYF. The chain has TRBV30 and TRBJ2-5; D perhaps matches TRBD2 (6 bases). V was shortened by 3 bases and J by 4 bases, with 9 bases between the two germline ends. The CDR3 is made up of 12 amino acids. CDR1 GTSNPN and CDR2 SVGIG come from the germline V gene (reference sequence).

The chain joins TRBV19 to TRBJ1-1, with D possibly matching TRBD1 (6 bases). Germline values: CDR1 LNHDA, CDR2 SQIVND (reference sequence). Trimming took off 5 bases at V and 3 bases at J, with 13 bases between the two ends. The CDR3 contains 14 residues. The chain's CDR3 is CASSEQGADTEAFF. CDR3 in DNA: TGTGCCAGTAGTGAACAGGGAGCCGACACTGAAGCTTTCTTT.

This clone came up a few times. J is TRBJ2-1 and V is TRBV5-1; possible D gene TRBD1, 6 bases. The V gene's germline CDR1 is SGHRS and CDR2 YFSETQ. The CDR3 totals 14 residues. Trimming took 5 bases from V and 3 from J, leaving 12 bases between them. CDR3 sequence (DNA): TGCGCCAGCAGACCCGGACAGCTCTACAATGAGCAGTTCTTC. As protein: CASRPGQLYNEQFF.

This clone was seen a handful of times. The chain is built from TRBV20-1 and TRBJ2-3; no clear D. This CDR3 has 11 residues. Germline CDR1 and CDR2: DFQATT and SNEGSKA (reference sequence). Trimming stripped 4 bases from V and 4 bases from J, with 6 bases between. The CDR3 here is CSAMGADTQYF. DNA for the CDR3: TGCAGTGCTATGGGCGCAGATACGCAGTATTTT.

This clone was recorded a few times. V is TRBV15 and J is TRBJ1-4, with TRBD1 matching 7 bases. Trimming took 8 bases from V and 7 from J; bases not matched to a gene: 22. The germline V gene has CDR1 LNHNV and CDR2 YYDKDF (reference sequence). The CDR3 has 18 amino acids. The CDR3 nucleotides read TGTGCCACCGCCCGCATAAGACAGGGAGTGAATTATGGTGAAAAACTGTTTTTT. Its translation is CATARIRQGVNYGEKLFF. Drawing the rest from reference TRBV15 and TRBJ1-4, the complete variable domain is DAMVIQNPRYQVTQFGKPVTLSCSQTLNHNVMYWYQQKSSQAPKLLFHYYDKDFNNEADTPDNFQSRRPNTSFCFLDIRSPGLGDTAMYLCATARIRQGVNYGEKLFFGSGTQLSVL.

The V gene is TRBV4-2, the J gene TRBJ2-3, with 11 nucleotides matching TRBD2. The germline gives CDR1 LGHNA, CDR2 YNFKEQ. Trimming at V came to 1 base and at J to 1 base, leaving 7 bases not matched to a gene. The CDR3 extends over 18 amino acids. The CDR3 spells CASSQAQTSGGGTDTQYF. The CDR3 nucleotides are TGTGCCAGCAGCCAAGCTCAAACTAGCGGGGGAGGCACAGATACGCAGTATTTT.

CDR3 nucleotide sequence: TGTGCCAGCTCCCGTGGTCTGACTCCCCAGAATGAGCAGTTCTTC. Translated, it gives CASSRGLTPQNEQFF. V and J are TRBV18 and TRBJ2-1; D is unresolved. The CDR3 loop spans 15 amino acids. The V gene lost 6 bases and the J gene lost 7 bases, with 19 bases spanning the gap. Germline V lookup: CDR1 KGHSH, CDR2 LQKENI.

V and J are TRBV6-5 and TRBJ1-2; 7 nucleotides agree with TRBD1. V shed 7 bases, J shed 6 bases, and the junction held 11 bases outside the gene matches. The CDR3 sequence is 14 residues long. Germline V CDR1 and CDR2: MNHEY, SVGAGI. CDR3 loop: CASTDPGQLDGYTF. Here the CDR3 DNA reads TGTGCCAGCACAGACCCGGGACAGTTGGATGGCTACACCTTC.

The chain joins TRBV18 to TRBJ2-5; D possibly corresponds to TRBD1 (5 bases). CDR3 size: 15 residues. Germline V gives CDR1 KGHSH, CDR2 LQKENI. The germline V and J ends were trimmed by 3 bases and 10 bases, with 21 bases remaining between them. The CDR3 protein is CASSPPALNVGHQYF. CDR3 nucleotide sequence: TGTGCCAGCTCACCTCCGGCCCTCAACGTTGGACACCAGTACTTC.

The V call is TRBV6-6, the J call TRBJ2-2; D unresolved. Trimming removed 2 bases from V and 6 bases from J, with 7 bases in between. The CDR3 length is 13 residues. Germline V gene sequence: CDR1 MNHNY, CDR2 SVGAGI (reference sequence). CDR3 sequence reads: CASSYQDSGELFF. The CDR3 DNA reads TGTGCCAGCAGTTACCAGGATTCCGGGGAGCTGTTTTTT.